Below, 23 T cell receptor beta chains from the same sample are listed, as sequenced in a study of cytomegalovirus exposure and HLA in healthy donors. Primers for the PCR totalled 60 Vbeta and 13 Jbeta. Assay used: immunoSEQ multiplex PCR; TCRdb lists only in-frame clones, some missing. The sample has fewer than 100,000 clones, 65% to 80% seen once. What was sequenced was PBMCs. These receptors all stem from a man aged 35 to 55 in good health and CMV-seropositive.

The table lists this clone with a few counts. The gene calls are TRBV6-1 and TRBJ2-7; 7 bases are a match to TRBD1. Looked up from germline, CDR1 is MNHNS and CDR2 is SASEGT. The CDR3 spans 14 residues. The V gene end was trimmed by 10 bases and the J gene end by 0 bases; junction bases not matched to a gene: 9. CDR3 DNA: TGTGCCATTTCGAGACAGGGAAGCTCCTACGAGCAGTACTTC. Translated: CAISRQGSSYEQYF.

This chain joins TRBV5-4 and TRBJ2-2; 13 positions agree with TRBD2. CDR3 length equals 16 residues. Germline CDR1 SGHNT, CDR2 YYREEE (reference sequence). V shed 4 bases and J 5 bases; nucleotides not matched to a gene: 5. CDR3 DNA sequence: TGTGCCAGCAGCGATAGGACTAGCGGGAGTACCGGGGAGCTGTTTTTT. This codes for CASSDRTSGSTGELFF.

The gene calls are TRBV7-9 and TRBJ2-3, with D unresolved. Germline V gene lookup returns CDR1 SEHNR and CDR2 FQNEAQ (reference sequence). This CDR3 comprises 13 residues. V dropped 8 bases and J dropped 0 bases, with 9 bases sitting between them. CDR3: CASLSWSTDTQYF. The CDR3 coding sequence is TGTGCCAGCCTTAGCTGGAGCACAGATACGCAGTATTTT.

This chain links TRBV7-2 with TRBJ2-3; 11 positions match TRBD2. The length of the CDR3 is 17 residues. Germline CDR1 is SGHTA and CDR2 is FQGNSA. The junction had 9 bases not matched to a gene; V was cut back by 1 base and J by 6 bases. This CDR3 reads CASSLDGTSGLMDTQYF. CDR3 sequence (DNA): TGTGCCAGCAGCTTAGATGGGACTAGCGGCTTGATGGATACGCAGTATTTT. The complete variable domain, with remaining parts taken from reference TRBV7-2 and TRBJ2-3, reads GAGVSQSPSNKVTEKGKDVELRCDPISGHTALYWYRQSLGQGLEFLIYFQGNSAPDKSGLPSDRFSAERTGGSVSTLTIQRTQQEDSAVYLCASSLDGTSGLMDTQYFGPGTRLTVL.

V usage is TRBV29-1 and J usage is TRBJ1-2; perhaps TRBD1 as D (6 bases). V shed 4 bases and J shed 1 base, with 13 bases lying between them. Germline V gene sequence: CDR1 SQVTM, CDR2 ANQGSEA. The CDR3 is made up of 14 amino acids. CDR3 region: CSVVRTDNNYGYTF. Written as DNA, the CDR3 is TGCAGCGTTGTTAGGACAGATAATAACTATGGCTACACCTTC.

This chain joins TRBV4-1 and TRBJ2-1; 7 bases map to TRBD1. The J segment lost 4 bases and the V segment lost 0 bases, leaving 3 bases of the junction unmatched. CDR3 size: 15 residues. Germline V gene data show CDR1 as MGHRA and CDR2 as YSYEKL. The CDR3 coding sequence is TGCGCCAGCAGCCAAGAAGAGGGGGCTTACAATGAGCAGTTCTTC. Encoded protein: CASSQEEGAYNEQFF.

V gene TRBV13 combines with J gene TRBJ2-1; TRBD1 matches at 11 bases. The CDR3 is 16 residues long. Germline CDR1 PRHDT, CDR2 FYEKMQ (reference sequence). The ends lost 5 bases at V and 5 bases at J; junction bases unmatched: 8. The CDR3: CASSNRDRGSNNEQFF. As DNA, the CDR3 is TGTGCCAGCAGCAACCGGGACAGGGGGTCTAACAATGAGCAGTTCTTC.

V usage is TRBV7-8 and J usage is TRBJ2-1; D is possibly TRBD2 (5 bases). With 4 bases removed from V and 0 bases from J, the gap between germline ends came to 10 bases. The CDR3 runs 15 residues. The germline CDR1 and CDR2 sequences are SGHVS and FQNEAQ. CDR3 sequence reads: CASSYKRSSYNEQFF. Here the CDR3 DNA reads TGTGCCAGCAGCTACAAGCGGAGCTCCTACAATGAGCAGTTCTTC. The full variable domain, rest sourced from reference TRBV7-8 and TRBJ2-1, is GAGVSQSPRYKVAKRGQDVALRCDPISGHVSLFWYQQALGQGPEFLTYFQNEAQLDKSGLPSDRFFAERPEGSVSTLKIQRTQQEDSAVYLCASSYKRSSYNEQFFGPGTRLTVL.

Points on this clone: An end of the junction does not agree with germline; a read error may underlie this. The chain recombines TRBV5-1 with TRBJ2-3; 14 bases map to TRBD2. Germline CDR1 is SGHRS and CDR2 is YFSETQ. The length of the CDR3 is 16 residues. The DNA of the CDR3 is TGCACCAGCAGCTTAGGAGGACTAGCGGGAGGAGATACGCAGTATTTT. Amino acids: CTSSLGGLAGGDTQYF. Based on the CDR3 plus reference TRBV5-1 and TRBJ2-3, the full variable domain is KAGVTQTPRYLIKTRGQQVTLSCSPISGHRSVSWYQQTPGQGLQFLFEYFSETQRNKGNFPGRFSGRQFSNSRSEMNVSTLELGDSALYLCTSSLGGLAGGDTQYFGPGTRLTVL.

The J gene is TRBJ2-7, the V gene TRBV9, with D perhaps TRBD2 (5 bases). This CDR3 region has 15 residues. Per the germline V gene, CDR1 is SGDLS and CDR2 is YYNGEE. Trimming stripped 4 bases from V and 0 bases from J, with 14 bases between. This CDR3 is CASSSHPGLSYEQYF. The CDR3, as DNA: TGTGCCAGCAGCTCCCACCCTGGACTCTCCTACGAGCAGTACTTC.

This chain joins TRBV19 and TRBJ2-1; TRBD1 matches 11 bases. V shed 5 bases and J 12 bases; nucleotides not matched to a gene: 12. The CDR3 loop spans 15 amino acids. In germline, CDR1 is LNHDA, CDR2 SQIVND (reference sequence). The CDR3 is CASSDPGTGGPRQFF. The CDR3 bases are TGTGCCAGTAGTGATCCCGGGACAGGGGGTCCAAGGCAGTTCTTC.

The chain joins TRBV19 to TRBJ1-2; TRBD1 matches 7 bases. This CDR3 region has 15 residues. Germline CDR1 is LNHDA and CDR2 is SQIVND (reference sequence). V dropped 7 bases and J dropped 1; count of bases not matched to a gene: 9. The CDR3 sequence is CASTPGTVINYGYTF. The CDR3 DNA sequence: TGTGCCAGTACCCCCGGGACAGTAATTAACTATGGCTACACCTTC.

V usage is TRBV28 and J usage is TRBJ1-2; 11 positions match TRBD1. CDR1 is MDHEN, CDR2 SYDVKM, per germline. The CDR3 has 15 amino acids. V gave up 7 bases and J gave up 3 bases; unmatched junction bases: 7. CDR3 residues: CASNTRTGGHYGYTF. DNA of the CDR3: TGTGCCAGCAATACTAGGACAGGGGGCCACTATGGCTACACCTTC.

The CDR3 sequence is CASSFAGLGYTF. CDR3 nucleotide sequence: TGTGCCAGCAGCTTTGCAGGGCTGGGCTACACCTTC. The rearrangement uses TRBV5-5 and TRBJ1-2; TRBD1 is a possible D gene (5 bases). The V end lost 2 bases, the J end lost 8 bases, and 10 bases lay between the germline ends. The CDR3 runs to 12 residues. Germline V lookup: CDR1 SGHKS, CDR2 YYEKEE (reference sequence).

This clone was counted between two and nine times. The CDR3 sequence is CASLRAGPNNSPLHF. CDR3 coding DNA: TGTGCCAGCCTACGAGCGGGACCTAATAATTCACCCCTCCACTTT. The chain recombines TRBV28 with TRBJ1-6; D is perhaps TRBD1 (5 bases). The CDR3 spans 15 residues. Trimming cost V 8 bases and J 5 bases, with 16 bases left between them. Germline V gives CDR1 MDHEN, CDR2 SYDVKM.

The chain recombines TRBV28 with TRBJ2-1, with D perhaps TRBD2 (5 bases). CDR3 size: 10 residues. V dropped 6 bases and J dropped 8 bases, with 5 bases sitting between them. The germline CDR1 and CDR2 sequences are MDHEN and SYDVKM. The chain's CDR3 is CASRGDEQFF. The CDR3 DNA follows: TGTGCCAGCAGGGGAGATGAGCAGTTCTTC.

The CDR3 DNA reads TGCAGCGTTCGGCAGGATCCATACGAGCAGTACTTC. This codes for CSVRQDPYEQYF. This chain connects TRBV29-1 to TRBJ2-7; D is uncertain. CDR1 and CDR2 (germline): SQVTM, ANQGSEA. There are 12 residues in the CDR3. V dropped 5 bases and J dropped 4 bases, with 12 bases sitting between them.

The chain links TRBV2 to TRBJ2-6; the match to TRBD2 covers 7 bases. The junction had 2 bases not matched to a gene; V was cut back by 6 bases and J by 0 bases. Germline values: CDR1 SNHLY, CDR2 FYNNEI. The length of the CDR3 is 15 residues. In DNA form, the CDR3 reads TGTGCCAGCAGCCGGACTAGCTCTGGGGCCAACGTCCTGACTTTC. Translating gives CASSRTSSGANVLTF. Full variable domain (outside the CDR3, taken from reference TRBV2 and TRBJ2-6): EPEVTQTPSHQVTQMGQEVILRCVPISNHLYFYWYRQILGQKVEFLVSFYNNEISEKSEIFDDQFSVERPDGSNFTLKIRSTKLEDSAMYFCASSRTSSGANVLTFGAGSRLTVL.

DNA of the CDR3: TGTGCCAGCAGCTCTAGCCGGAGCAACGAGCAGTACTTC. The encoded protein is CASSSSRSNEQYF. This chain links TRBV11-3 with TRBJ2-7; TRBD2 is a possible D gene (5 bases). Per the germline V gene, CDR1 is SGHNT and CDR2 is YENEEA. The germline V and J ends were trimmed by 4 bases and 5 bases, with 12 bases remaining between them. The CDR3 spans 13 residues.

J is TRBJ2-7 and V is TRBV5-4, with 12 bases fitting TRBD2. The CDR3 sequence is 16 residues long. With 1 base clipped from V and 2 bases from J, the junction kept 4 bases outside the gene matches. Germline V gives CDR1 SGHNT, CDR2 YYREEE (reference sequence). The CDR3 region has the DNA TGTGCCAGCAGCTTGACTAGCGGGAGGCCCCCCTACGAGCAGTACTTC. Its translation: CASSLTSGRPPYEQYF. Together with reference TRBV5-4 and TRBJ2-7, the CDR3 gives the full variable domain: ETGVTQSPTHLIKTRGQQVTLRCSSQSGHNTVSWYQQALGQGPQFIFQYYREEENGRGNFPPRFSGLQFPNYSSELNVNALELDDSALYLCASSLTSGRPPYEQYFGPGTRLTVT.

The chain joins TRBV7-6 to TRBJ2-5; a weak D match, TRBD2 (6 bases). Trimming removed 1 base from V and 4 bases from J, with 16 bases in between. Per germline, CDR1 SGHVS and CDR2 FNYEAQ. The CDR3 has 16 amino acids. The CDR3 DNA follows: TGTGCCAGCAGCTTAGTTTGGGTGGGACTCGGAGAGACCCAGTACTTC. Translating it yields CASSLVWVGLGETQYF.

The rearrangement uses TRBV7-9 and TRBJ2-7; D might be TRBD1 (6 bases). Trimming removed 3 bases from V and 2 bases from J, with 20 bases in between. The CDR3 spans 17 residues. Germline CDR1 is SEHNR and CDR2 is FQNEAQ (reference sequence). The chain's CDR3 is CASSLGGSGTRTYEQYF. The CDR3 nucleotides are TGTGCCAGCAGCTTGGGCGGCTCAGGGACACGCACCTACGAGCAGTACTTC.

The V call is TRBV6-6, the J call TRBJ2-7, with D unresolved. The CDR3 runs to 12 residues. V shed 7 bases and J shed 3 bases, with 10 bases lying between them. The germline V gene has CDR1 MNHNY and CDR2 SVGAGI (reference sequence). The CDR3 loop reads CASTRGGYEQYF. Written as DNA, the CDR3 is TGTGCCAGCACCCGAGGCGGCTACGAGCAGTACTTC.